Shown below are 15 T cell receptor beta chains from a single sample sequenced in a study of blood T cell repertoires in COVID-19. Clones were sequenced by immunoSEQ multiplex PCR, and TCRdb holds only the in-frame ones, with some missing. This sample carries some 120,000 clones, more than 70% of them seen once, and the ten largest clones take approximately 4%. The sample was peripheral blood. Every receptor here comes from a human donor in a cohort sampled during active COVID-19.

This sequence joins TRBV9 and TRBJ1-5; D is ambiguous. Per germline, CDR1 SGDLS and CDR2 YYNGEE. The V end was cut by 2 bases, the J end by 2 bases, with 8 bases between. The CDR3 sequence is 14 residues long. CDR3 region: CASSVDEGNQPQHF. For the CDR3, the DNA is TGTGCCAGCAGCGTCGACGAGGGCAATCAGCCCCAGCATTTT.

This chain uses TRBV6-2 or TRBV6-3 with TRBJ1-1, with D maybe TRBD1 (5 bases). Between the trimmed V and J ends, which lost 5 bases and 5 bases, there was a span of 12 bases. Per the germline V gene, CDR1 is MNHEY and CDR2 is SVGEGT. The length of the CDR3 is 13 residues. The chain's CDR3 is CASSAGWRTEAFF. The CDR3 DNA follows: TGTGCCAGCAGTGCAGGGTGGAGAACTGAAGCTTTCTTT.

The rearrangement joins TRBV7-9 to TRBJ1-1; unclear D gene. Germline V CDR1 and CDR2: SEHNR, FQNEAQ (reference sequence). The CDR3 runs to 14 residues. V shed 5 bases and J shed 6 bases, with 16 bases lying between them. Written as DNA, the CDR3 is TGTGCCAGCAGCCATTTAAGGAGGACGGCTGAAGCTTTCTTT. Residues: CASSHLRRTAEAFF.

CDR3 bases: TGTGCCAGCAGCGTAGATGTTCGAGCGGGAGGGCCAGCCGGGGAGCTGTTTTTT. This gives the protein CASSVDVRAGGPAGELFF. This chain connects TRBV9 to TRBJ2-2, with 10 bases lining up with TRBD2. The CDR3 runs to 18 residues. Trimming at V came to 0 bases and at J to 6 bases, leaving 11 bases not matched to a gene. The germline V gene has CDR1 SGDLS and CDR2 YYNGEE.

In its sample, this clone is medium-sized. CDR3 region: CASSAGDRGYGYTF. CDR3 in DNA: TGTGCCAGCAGCGCAGGTGACAGGGGCTATGGCTACACCTTC. The gene calls are TRBV9 and TRBJ1-2, with 8 bases that match TRBD1. The CDR3 loop spans 14 amino acids. V dropped 3 bases and J dropped 4; count of bases not matched to a gene: 5. Germline lookup yields CDR1 SGDLS and CDR2 YYNGEE.

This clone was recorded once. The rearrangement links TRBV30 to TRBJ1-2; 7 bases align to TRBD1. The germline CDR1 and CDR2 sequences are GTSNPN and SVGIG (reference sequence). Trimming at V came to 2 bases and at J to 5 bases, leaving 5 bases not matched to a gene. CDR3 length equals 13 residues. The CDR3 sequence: CAWSKDRTYGYTF. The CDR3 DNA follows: TGTGCCTGGAGTAAGGACAGGACATATGGCTACACCTTC. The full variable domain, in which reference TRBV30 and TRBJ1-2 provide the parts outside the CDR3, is SQTIHQWPATLVQPVGSPLSLECTVEGTSNPNLYWYRQAAGRGLQLLFYSVGIGQISSEVPQNLSASRPQDRQFILSSKKLLLSDSGFYLCAWSKDRTYGYTFGSGTRLTVV.

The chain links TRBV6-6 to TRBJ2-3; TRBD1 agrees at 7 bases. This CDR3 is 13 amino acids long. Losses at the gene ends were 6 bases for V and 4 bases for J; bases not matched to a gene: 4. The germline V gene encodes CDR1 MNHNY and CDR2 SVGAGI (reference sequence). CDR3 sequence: CASRTGISDTQYF. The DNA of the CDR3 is TGTGCCAGCAGGACAGGGATATCAGATACGCAGTATTTT.

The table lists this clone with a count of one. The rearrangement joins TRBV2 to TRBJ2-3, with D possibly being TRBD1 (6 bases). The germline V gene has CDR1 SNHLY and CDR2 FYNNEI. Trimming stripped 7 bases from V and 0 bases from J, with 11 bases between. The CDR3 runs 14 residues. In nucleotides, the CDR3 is TGTGCCAGCATTCCAGGACAGAGCACAGATACGCAGTATTTT. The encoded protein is CASIPGQSTDTQYF.

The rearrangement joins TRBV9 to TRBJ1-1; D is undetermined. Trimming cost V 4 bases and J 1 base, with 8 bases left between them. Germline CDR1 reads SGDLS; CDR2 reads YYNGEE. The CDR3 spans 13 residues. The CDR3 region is CASSRAGNTEAFF. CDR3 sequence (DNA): TGTGCCAGCAGCCGAGCTGGGAACACTGAAGCTTTCTTT.

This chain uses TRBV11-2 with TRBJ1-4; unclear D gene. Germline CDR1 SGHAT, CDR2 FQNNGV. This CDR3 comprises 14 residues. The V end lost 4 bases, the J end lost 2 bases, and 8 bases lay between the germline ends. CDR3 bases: TGTGCCAGCAGCTCGAGCTGGACTAATGAAAAACTGTTTTTT. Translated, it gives CASSSSWTNEKLFF.

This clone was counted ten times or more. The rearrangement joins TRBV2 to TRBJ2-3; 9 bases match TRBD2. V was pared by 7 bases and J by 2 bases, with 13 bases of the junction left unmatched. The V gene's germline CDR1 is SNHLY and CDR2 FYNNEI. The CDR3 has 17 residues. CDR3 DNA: TGTGCCAGCATAAGAGGGCGGGGGGGAAGAACCACAGATACGCAGTATTTT. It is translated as CASIRGRGGRTTDTQYF.

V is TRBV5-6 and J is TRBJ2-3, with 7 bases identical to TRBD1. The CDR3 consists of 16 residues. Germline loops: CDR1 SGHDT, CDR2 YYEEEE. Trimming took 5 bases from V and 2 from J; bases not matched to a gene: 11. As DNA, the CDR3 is TGTGCCAGCAGTTCAACAGGGGTGGAATTCACAGATACGCAGTATTTT. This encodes CASSSTGVEFTDTQYF.

DNA for the CDR3: TGTGCCAGTAGTCTTTCTAGCGGGTACTACAATGAGCAGTTCTTC. Translated: CASSLSSGYYNEQFF. The V call is TRBV19, the J call TRBJ2-1, with 8 bases identical to TRBD2. The V gene's germline CDR1 is LNHDA and CDR2 SQIVND (reference sequence). The CDR3 sequence is 15 residues long. The V and J ends lost 5 bases and 3 bases, in that order; junction bases with no gene match: 6.

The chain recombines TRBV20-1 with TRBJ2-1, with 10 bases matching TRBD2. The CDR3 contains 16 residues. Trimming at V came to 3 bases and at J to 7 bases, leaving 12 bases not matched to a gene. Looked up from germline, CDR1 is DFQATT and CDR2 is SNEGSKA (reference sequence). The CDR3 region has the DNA TGCAGTGCTAGTACCTTTGGGACTAGCGCGGGGAATGAGCAGTTCTTC. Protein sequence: CSASTFGTSAGNEQFF.

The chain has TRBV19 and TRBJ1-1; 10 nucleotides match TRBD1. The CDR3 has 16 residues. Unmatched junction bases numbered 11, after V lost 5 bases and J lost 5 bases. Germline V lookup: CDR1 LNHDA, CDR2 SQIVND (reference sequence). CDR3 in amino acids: CASSVRDRGGGTEAFF. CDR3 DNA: TGTGCCAGTAGTGTCCGGGACAGGGGAGGAGGTACTGAAGCTTTCTTT.